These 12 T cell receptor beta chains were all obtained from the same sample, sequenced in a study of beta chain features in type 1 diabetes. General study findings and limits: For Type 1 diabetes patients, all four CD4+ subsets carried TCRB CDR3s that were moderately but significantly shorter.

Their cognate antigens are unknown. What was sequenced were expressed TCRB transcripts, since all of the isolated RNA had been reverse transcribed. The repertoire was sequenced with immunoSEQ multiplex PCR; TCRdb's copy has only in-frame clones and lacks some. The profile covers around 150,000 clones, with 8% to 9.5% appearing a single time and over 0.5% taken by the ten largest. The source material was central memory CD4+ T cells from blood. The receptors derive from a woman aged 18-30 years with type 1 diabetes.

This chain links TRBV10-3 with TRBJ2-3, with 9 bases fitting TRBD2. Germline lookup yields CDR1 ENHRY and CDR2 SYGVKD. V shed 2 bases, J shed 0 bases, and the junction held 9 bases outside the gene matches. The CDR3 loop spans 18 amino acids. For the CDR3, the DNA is TGTGCCATCAGTGAGGCCGAGACTAGCGGAGTTAGCACAGATACGCAGTATTTT. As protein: CAISEAETSGVSTDTQYF.

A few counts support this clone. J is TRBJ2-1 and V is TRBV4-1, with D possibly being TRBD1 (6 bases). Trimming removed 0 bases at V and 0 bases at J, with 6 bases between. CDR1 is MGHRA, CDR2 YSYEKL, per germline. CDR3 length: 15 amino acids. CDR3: CASSQDRGSYNEQFF. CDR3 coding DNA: TGCGCCAGCAGCCAAGACAGGGGCTCCTACAATGAGCAGTTCTTC.

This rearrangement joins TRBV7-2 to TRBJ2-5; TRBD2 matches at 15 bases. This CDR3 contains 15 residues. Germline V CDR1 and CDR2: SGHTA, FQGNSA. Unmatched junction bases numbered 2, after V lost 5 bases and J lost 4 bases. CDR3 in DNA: TGTGCCAGCAGCCGGACTAGCGGGGGGGGAGAGACCCAGTACTTC. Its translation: CASSRTSGGGETQYF.

CDR3 coding DNA: TGTGCCAGCTCACCACGCCGGGAGGCTGCCATGAACACTGAAGCTTTCTTT. Protein product: CASSPRREAAMNTEAFF. This sequence joins TRBV18 and TRBJ1-1; no definite D call. This CDR3 region has 17 residues. Deletions cut 1 base from V and 0 bases from J, with 15 bases between. Per germline, CDR1 KGHSH and CDR2 LQKENI.

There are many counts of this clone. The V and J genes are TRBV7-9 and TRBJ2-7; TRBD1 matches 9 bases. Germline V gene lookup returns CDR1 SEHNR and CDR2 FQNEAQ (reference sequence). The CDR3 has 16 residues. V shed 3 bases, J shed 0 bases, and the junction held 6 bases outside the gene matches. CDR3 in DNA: TGTGCCAGCAGCTTTAGGGGACAGGGTCGCTCCTACGAGCAGTACTTC. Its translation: CASSFRGQGRSYEQYF.

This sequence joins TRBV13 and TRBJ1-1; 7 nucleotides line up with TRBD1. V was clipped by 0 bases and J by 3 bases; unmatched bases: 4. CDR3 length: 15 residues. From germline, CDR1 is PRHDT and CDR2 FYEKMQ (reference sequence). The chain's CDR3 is CASSLGGTADTEAFF. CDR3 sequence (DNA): TGTGCCAGCAGCTTAGGGGGGACAGCGGACACTGAAGCTTTCTTT. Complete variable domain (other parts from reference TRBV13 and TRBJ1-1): AAGVIQSPRHLIKEKRETATLKCYPIPRHDTVYWYQQGPGQDPQFLISFYEKMQSDKGSIPDRFSAQQFSDYHSELNMSSLELGDSALYFCASSLGGTADTEAFFGQGTRLTVV.

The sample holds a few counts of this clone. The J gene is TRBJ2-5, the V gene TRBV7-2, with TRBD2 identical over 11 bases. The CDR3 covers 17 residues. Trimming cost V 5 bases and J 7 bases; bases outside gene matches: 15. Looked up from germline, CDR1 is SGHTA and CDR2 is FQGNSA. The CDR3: CASSPRSGQLAGGTQYF. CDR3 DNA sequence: TGTGCCAGCAGCCCCCGATCCGGACAGCTAGCGGGAGGGACCCAGTACTTC.

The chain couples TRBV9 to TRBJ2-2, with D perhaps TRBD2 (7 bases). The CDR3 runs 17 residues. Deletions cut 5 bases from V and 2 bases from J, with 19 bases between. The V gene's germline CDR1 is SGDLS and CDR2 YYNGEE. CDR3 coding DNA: TGTGCCAGCAGGGGTGCCCCGGGGGGCTCAAACACCGGGGAGCTGTTTTTT. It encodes CASRGAPGGSNTGELFF.

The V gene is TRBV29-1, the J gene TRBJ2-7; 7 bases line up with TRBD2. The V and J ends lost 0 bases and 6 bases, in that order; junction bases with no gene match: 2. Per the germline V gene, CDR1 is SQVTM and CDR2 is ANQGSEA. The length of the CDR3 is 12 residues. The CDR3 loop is CSVEEGRGEQYF. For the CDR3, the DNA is TGCAGCGTTGAAGAGGGGAGGGGCGAGCAGTACTTC.

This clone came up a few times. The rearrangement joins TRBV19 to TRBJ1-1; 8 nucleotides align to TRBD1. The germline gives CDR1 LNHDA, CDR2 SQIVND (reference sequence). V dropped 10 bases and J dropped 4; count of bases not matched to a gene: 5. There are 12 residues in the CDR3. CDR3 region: CATRQGSTEAFF. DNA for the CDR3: TGTGCCACCCGACAGGGGTCCACTGAAGCTTTCTTT.

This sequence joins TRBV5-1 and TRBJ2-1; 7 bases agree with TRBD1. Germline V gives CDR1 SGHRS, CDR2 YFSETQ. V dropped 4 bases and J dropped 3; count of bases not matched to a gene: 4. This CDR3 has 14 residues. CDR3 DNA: TGCGCCAGCAGCCAGGGGGAGAACTACAATGAGCAGTTCTTC. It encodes CASSQGENYNEQFF. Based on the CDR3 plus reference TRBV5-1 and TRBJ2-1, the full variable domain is KAGVTQTPRYLIKTRGQQVTLSCSPISGHRSVSWYQQTPGQGLQFLFEYFSETQRNKGNFPGRFSGRQFSNSRSEMNVSTLELGDSALYLCASSQGENYNEQFFGPGTRLTVL.

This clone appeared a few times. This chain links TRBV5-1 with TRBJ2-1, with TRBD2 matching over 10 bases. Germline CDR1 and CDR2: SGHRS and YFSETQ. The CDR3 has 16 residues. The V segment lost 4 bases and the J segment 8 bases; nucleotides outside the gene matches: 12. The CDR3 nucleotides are TGCGCCAGCAGCGCTACAGCGGGAGGGCCCTTCGATGAGCAGTTCTTC. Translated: CASSATAGGPFDEQFF. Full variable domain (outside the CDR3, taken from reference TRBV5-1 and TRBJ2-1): KAGVTQTPRYLIKTRGQQVTLSCSPISGHRSVSWYQQTPGQGLQFLFEYFSETQRNKGNFPGRFSGRQFSNSRSEMNVSTLELGDSALYLCASSATAGGPFDEQFFGPGTRLTVL.